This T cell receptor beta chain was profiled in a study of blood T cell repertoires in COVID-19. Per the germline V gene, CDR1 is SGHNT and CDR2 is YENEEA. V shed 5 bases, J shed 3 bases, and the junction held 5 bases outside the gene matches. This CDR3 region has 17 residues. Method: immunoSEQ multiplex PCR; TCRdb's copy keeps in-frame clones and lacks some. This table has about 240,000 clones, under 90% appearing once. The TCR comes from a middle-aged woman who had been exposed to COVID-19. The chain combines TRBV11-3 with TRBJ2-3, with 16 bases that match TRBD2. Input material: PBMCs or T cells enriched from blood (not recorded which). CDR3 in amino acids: CASSPGTSGGATDTQYF. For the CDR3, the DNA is TGTGCCAGCAGCCCCGGGACTAGCGGGGGGGCTACAGATACGCAGTATTTT.